Each of the 21 T cell receptor beta chains below was sequenced from the same sample in a study of yellow fever vaccine responses in identical twins. TCRdb analysed the RT-PCR reads with MiXCR anew, one entry per CDR3 protein. The sample records around 33,000 distinct CDR3 sequences, almost 60% being singletons. The starting material was T cells from blood (PBMCs), unsorted or a sorted subset (not recorded which), obtained before or after yellow fever vaccination (not recorded which). Receptor source: a woman aged 18-29 years who received the yellow fever vaccine.

This clonotype has a handful of counts. The chain combines TRBV7-3 with TRBJ2-7; D is perhaps TRBD2 (6 bases). CDR3 length: 15 residues. Germline assignment: CDR1 SGHTA and CDR2 FQGTGA. The ends were cut back, 5 bases at V and 4 bases at J, with 18 bases in the middle. CDR3 coding DNA: TGTGCCAGCAGCCCCACCCCCCCTCGGGAGTACGAGCAGTACTTC. Protein: CASSPTPPREYEQYF.

The chain uses TRBV2 and TRBJ1-5; D not resolved. V dropped 1 base and J dropped 3 bases, with 4 bases sitting between them. The CDR3 consists of 13 residues. Germline CDR1 SNHLY, CDR2 FYNNEI. CDR3: CASSEGNNQPQHF. CDR3 in DNA: TGTGCCAGCAGTGAAGGTAACAATCAGCCCCAGCATTTT.

The V gene is TRBV18, the J gene TRBJ2-1; the match to TRBD2 covers 7 bases. Germline CDR1 reads KGHSH; CDR2 reads LQKENI. This CDR3 is 13 amino acids long. Trimming cost V 6 bases and J 3 bases; bases outside gene matches: 2. DNA of the CDR3: TGTGCCAGCTCGGGGACTAACTACAATGAGCAGTTCTTC. It is translated as CASSGTNYNEQFF.

This clonotype was observed a few times. The chain links TRBV2 to TRBJ1-2, with D maybe TRBD1 (5 bases). The ends were cut back, 7 bases at V and 4 bases at J, with 10 bases in the middle. This CDR3 has 12 residues. Germline V gene sequence: CDR1 SNHLY, CDR2 FYNNEI. Here the CDR3 reads CASKGEFYGYTF. In DNA form, the CDR3 reads TGTGCCAGCAAAGGGGAATTCTATGGCTACACCTTC.

The J gene is TRBJ1-4, the V gene TRBV7-9, with 7 bases aligning to TRBD1. The germline gives CDR1 SEHNR, CDR2 FQNEAQ (reference sequence). CDR3 length: 15 residues. Trimming took 5 bases from V and 7 from J; bases not matched to a gene: 10. CDR3 protein: CASSPKEGAAEKLFF. The CDR3 nucleotides read TGTGCCAGCAGCCCGAAGGAGGGGGCCGCTGAAAAACTGTTTTTT.

This clonotype turned up a few times. The chain couples TRBV2 to TRBJ2-5, with 13 bases matching TRBD2. CDR3 length: 16 amino acids. Germline CDR1 is SNHLY and CDR2 is FYNNEI. The J segment lost 2 bases and the V segment lost 5 bases, leaving 5 bases of the junction unmatched. CDR3 residues: CASSSGTSGAQETQYF. DNA for the CDR3: TGTGCCAGCAGTTCTGGGACTAGCGGGGCACAAGAGACCCAGTACTTC.

A few counts support this clonotype. The chain carries TRBV24-1 and TRBJ2-2, with 13 bases that match TRBD2. V lost 9 bases and J lost 4; bases outside the gene matches: 1. Per the germline V gene, CDR1 is KGHDR and CDR2 is SFDVKD. This CDR3 is 14 amino acids long. The CDR3 loop reads CATRLAGGTGELFF. In DNA, the CDR3 is TGTGCCACCCGACTAGCGGGGGGCACCGGGGAGCTGTTTTTT.

This chain links TRBV28 with TRBJ2-1; perhaps TRBD2 as D (5 bases). The CDR3 sequence is 13 residues long. V lost 6 bases and J lost 10, with 16 bases in between. Germline V CDR1 and CDR2: MDHEN, SYDVKM. The CDR3 region has the DNA TGTGCCAGCAGCCCACCCCCGGGGTACGAGCAGTTCTTC. Its protein product is CASSPPPGYEQFF.

The chain combines TRBV4-1 with TRBJ2-1; TRBD2 matches 10 bases. The V gene's germline CDR1 is MGHRA and CDR2 YSYEKL. Trimming at V came to 2 bases and at J to 7 bases, leaving 2 bases not matched to a gene. CDR3 length: 14 residues. The CDR3 is CASSQTSGINEQFF. The DNA for the CDR3 is TGCGCCAGCAGCCAAACTAGCGGGATTAATGAGCAGTTCTTC.

The chain joins TRBV9 to TRBJ2-1; the D gene is possibly TRBD2 (6 bases). This CDR3 is built from 15 residues. Trimming stripped 5 bases from V and 2 bases from J, with 14 bases between. Per the germline V gene, CDR1 is SGDLS and CDR2 is YYNGEE. The CDR3 is CASSITGVAYNEQFF. The CDR3 nucleotides are TGTGCCAGCAGTATTACGGGAGTGGCCTACAATGAGCAGTTCTTC.

This clonotype was observed a handful of times. V and J are TRBV2 and TRBJ2-1; 8 bases fit TRBD1. The trim removed 3 bases at V and 2 bases at J, leaving 6 bases unmatched. Germline CDR1 and CDR2: SNHLY and FYNNEI. The CDR3 length is 16 residues. CDR3 DNA: TGTGCCAGCAGTGAGAGCTTACAGGGGGCCTACAATGAGCAGTTCTTC. Amino acids: CASSESLQGAYNEQFF.

This chain links TRBV5-8 with TRBJ2-7, with a possible D match to TRBD1 (6 bases). V gave up 5 bases and J gave up 3 bases, with 15 bases separating them. CDR3 length: 14 amino acids. CDR1 and CDR2 from the germline V gene are SGHTS and YDEGEE. The CDR3 DNA is TGTGCCAGCAGTACTCAGGGGATCAGCTACGAGCAGTACTTC. Amino acids: CASSTQGISYEQYF.

This clonotype was observed a few times. CDR3 sequence reads: CSTGGATGELFF. The CDR3 nucleotides read TGTTCCACCGGAGGGGCCACCGGGGAGCTGTTTTTT. The V and J genes are TRBV28 and TRBJ2-2; D might be TRBD2 (6 bases). The germline gives CDR1 MDHEN, CDR2 SYDVKM. CDR3 length: 12 residues.

This clonotype was detected a few times. This chain uses TRBV11-3 with TRBJ1-4; 11 bases fit TRBD1. The V segment lost 5 bases and the J segment 10 bases; nucleotides outside the gene matches: 9. CDR1 is SGHNT and CDR2 is YENEEA in the germline V gene. CDR3 length: 15 amino acids. The CDR3 sequence: CASSLLSGTGGKLFF. As DNA, the CDR3 is TGTGCCAGCAGCCTATTGTCCGGGACAGGGGGAAAACTGTTTTTT.

The chain carries TRBV7-8 and TRBJ2-7; D remains ambiguous. Germline lookup yields CDR1 SGHVS and CDR2 FQNEAQ. CDR3 length: 12 residues. Trimming shortened V by 2 bases and J by 4 bases, and 6 bases separated the two germline ends. CDR3 sequence reads: CASSLSGYEQYV. In DNA, the CDR3 is TGTGCCAGCAGCTTATCTGGATACGAGCAGTACGTC.

This chain uses TRBV7-6 with TRBJ1-6, with a weak D call TRBD1 (5 bases). The V end was cut by 0 bases, the J end by 5 bases, with 11 bases between. The CDR3 contains 16 residues. Germline V lookup: CDR1 SGHVS, CDR2 FNYEAQ. Here the CDR3 DNA reads TGTGCCAGCAGCTTAGCGGGGGTTCTAGATAATTCACCCCTCCACTTT. It is translated as CASSLAGVLDNSPLHF.

In nucleotides, the CDR3 is TGTGCCAGCAGCCCAGGACTAGTTGGAGTACGAGATACGCAGTATTTT. It codes for CASSPGLVGVRDTQYF. J is TRBJ2-3 and V is TRBV5-6; 7 bases line up with TRBD2. This CDR3 is built from 16 residues. V lost 4 bases, J lost 5 bases, and 13 bases stayed unmatched. The germline gives CDR1 SGHDT, CDR2 YYEEEE.

V gene TRBV20-1 combines with J gene TRBJ2-3; D perhaps matches TRBD2 (6 bases). CDR3 length: 15 residues. V gave up 6 bases and J gave up 1 base, with 17 bases separating them. The germline gives CDR1 DFQATT, CDR2 SNEGSKA (reference sequence). This CDR3 reads CSAREWGLGTDTQYF. Written as DNA, the CDR3 is TGCAGTGCCCGGGAGTGGGGACTGGGCACAGATACGCAGTATTTT.

V and J are TRBV7-2 and TRBJ2-5, with TRBD2 identical over 10 bases. The CDR3 is 18 residues long. Germline CDR1 SGHTA, CDR2 FQGNSA. V shed 0 bases and J 5 bases; nucleotides not matched to a gene: 12. CDR3 region: CASSLAESGGAISETQYF. CDR3 in DNA: TGTGCCAGCAGCTTAGCGGAGAGCGGGGGGGCCATTTCGGAGACCCAGTACTTC.

This clonotype was detected only a few times. This chain connects TRBV11-3 to TRBJ2-4; D gene uncertain. The ends were cut back, 1 base at V and 0 bases at J, with 13 bases in the middle. There are 17 residues in the CDR3. Germline loops: CDR1 SGHNT, CDR2 YENEEA. The CDR3 DNA sequence: TGTGCCAGCAGCTTAGCCCCATATCCTTTAGCCAAAAACATTCAGTACTTC. Its translation: CASSLAPYPLAKNIQYF.

V is TRBV12-3 or TRBV12-4 and J is TRBJ2-1; no firm D call. Trimming took off 2 bases at V and 4 bases at J, with 6 bases between the two ends. This CDR3 is 13 amino acids long. The CDR3 nucleotides read TGTGCCAGCAGTTTATCAAGGTACAATGAGCAGTTCTTC. Its protein is CASSLSRYNEQFF.